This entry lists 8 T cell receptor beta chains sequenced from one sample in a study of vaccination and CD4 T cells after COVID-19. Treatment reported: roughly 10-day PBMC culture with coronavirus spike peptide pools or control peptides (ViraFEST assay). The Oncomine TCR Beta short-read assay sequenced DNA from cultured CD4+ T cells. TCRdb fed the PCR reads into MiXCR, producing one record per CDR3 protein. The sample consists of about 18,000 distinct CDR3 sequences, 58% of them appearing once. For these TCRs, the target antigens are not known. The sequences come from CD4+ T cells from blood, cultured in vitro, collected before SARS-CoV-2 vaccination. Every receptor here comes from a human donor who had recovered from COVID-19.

The DNA of the CDR3 is TGTGCCAGTACTCCCGGGACAGGGGGCGGACAGCCCCAGCATTTT. It specifies CASTPGTGGGQPQHF. This rearrangement joins TRBV19 to TRBJ1-5; 12 nucleotides agree with TRBD1. Per the germline V gene, CDR1 is LNHDA and CDR2 is SQIVND (reference sequence). CDR3 size: 15 residues. V lost 7 bases to trimming and J lost 7 bases; unmatched junction nucleotides: 8.

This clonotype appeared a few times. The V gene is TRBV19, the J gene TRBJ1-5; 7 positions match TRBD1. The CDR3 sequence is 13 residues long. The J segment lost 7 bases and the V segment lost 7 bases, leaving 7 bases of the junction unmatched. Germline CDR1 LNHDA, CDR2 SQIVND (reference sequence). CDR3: CASTSDRTQPQHF. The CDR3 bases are TGTGCCAGTACCTCGGACAGGACCCAGCCCCAGCATTTT.

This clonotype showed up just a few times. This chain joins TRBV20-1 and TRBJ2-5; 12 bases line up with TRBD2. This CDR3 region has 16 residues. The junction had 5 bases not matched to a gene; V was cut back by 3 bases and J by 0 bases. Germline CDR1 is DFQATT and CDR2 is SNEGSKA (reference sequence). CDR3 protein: CSARASGRAYQETQYF. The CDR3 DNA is TGCAGTGCTAGGGCTAGCGGGAGGGCGTACCAAGAGACCCAGTACTTC.

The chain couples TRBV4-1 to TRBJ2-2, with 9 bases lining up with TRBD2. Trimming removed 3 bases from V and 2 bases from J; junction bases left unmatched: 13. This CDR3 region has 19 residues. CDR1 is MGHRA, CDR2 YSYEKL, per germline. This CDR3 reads CASSQGGLLAGRNTGELFF. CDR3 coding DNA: TGCGCCAGCAGCCAGGGGGGCCTACTAGCGGGTAGAAACACCGGGGAGCTGTTTTTT.

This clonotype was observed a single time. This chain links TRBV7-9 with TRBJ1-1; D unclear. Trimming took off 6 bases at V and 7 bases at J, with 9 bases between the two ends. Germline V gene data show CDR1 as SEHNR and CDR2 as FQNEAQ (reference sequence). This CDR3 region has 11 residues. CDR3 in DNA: TGTGCCAGCAGTAGGCAGCTTGAAGCTTTCTTT. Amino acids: CASSRQLEAFF.

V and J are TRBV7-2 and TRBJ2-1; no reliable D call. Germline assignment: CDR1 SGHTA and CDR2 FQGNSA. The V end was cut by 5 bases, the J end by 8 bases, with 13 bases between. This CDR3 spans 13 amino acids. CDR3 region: CASSNIPVYEQFF. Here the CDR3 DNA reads TGTGCCAGCAGCAATATCCCGGTTTATGAGCAGTTCTTC.

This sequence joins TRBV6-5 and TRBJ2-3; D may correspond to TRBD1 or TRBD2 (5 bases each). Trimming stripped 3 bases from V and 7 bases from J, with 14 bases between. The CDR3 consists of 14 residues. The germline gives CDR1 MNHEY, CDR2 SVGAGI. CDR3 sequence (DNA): TGTGCCAGCAGTTATACAGGAGGCACGAATACGCAGTATTTT. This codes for CASSYTGGTNTQYF.

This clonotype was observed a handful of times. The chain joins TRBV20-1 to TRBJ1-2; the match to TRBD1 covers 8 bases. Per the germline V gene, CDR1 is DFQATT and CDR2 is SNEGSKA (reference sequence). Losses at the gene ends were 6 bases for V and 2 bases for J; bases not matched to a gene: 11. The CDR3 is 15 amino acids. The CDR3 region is CSAAPEGQVNYGYTF. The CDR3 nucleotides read TGCAGTGCCGCGCCCGAGGGACAGGTAAACTATGGCTACACCTTC.